These 28 T cell receptor beta chains were all obtained from the same sample, sequenced in a study of beta chain features in type 1 diabetes. Since all of the isolated RNA was reverse transcribed, expressed TCRB transcripts were what got sequenced. Assay used: immunoSEQ multiplex PCR; TCRdb lists only in-frame clones, some missing. Here the sample spans 400,000 to 550,000 clones, approximately 10% being singletons. Material for sequencing was naive CD4+ T cells from blood. These receptor sequences come from a woman aged 18-35 years in good health.

The CDR3 DNA is TGTGCCAGCAGCTTGACCGAGGGTCGGCGGTTCTTC. Translating gives CASSLTEGRRFF. V usage is TRBV7-8 and J usage is TRBJ2-1, with a possible D match to TRBD2 (5 bases). The CDR3 has 12 amino acids. Germline values: CDR1 SGHVS, CDR2 FQNEAQ. With 3 bases removed from V and 15 bases from J, the gap between germline ends came to 15 bases.

This chain uses TRBV27 with TRBJ1-2; D unresolved. CDR1 and CDR2 (germline): MNHEY, SMNVEV (reference sequence). V was shortened by 3 bases and J by 4 bases, with 9 bases between the two germline ends. The CDR3 sequence is 13 residues long. CDR3 DNA: TGTGCCAGCAGTTTGCGAGTGGCCTATGGCTACACCTTC. Translation: CASSLRVAYGYTF.

This clone was detected only a few times. The genes are TRBV7-3 and TRBJ2-7; TRBD2 is a possible D gene (5 bases). Trimming stripped 5 bases from V and 0 bases from J, with 14 bases between. This CDR3 comprises 15 residues. The germline gives CDR1 SGHTA, CDR2 FQGTGA. The CDR3 bases are TGTGCCAGCAGCGAGTTGGCGGGCTACTCCTACGAGCAGTACTTC. This codes for CASSELAGYSYEQYF.

V gene TRBV4-3 combines with J gene TRBJ1-1, with 10 bases fitting TRBD1. The CDR3 runs 14 residues. CDR1 is LGHNA, CDR2 YSLEER, per germline. V dropped 2 bases and J dropped 6; count of bases not matched to a gene: 3. CDR3 amino acids: CASSQRQGASEAFF. For the CDR3, the DNA is TGCGCCAGCAGCCAAAGACAGGGGGCCTCTGAAGCTTTCTTT.

This chain connects TRBV28 to TRBJ2-1; D remains unclear. V lost 7 bases to trimming and J lost 3 bases, with 4 bases between them. This CDR3 has 11 amino acids. CDR1 is MDHEN, CDR2 SYDVKM, per germline. CDR3 bases: TGTGCCAGCAAAAGCTACAATGAGCAGTTCTTC. This codes for CASKSYNEQFF.

This clone was detected only a few times. This sequence joins TRBV28 and TRBJ2-2; 8 positions agree with TRBD1. This CDR3 contains 15 residues. V was pared by 6 bases and J by 4 bases, with 7 bases of the junction left unmatched. The germline V gene encodes CDR1 MDHEN and CDR2 SYDVKM. The CDR3, as DNA: TGTGCCAGCAGACTGACGCAGGGGGCCACCGGGGAGCTGTTTTTT. It codes for CASRLTQGATGELFF.

The chain has TRBV2 and TRBJ2-7; TRBD1 agrees at 9 bases. Germline lookup yields CDR1 SNHLY and CDR2 FYNNEI. The CDR3 totals 14 residues. V gave up 8 bases and J gave up 4 bases; unmatched junction bases: 9. In DNA form, the CDR3 reads TGTGCCAGCCGAACGGGGACAGGGTTTTACGAGCAGTACGTC. Amino acid sequence: CASRTGTGFYEQYV.

The chain joins TRBV4-2 to TRBJ2-3; 8 bases fit TRBD1. Trimming at V came to 8 bases and at J to 4 bases, leaving 5 bases not matched to a gene. CDR1 is LGHNA, CDR2 YNFKEQ, per germline. The length of the CDR3 is 13 residues. CDR3 sequence: CASGDRGSDTQYF. DNA of the CDR3: TGTGCCAGCGGAGACAGGGGTTCAGATACGCAGTATTTT.

This clone has more than one count but fewer than ten. This sequence joins TRBV9 and TRBJ2-1, with 8 bases lining up with TRBD2. The ends lost 0 bases at V and 4 bases at J; junction bases unmatched: 6. The CDR3 runs 16 residues. Germline V gives CDR1 SGDLS, CDR2 YYNGEE. The CDR3 sequence is CASSVGGLVVYNEQFF. The DNA of the CDR3 is TGTGCCAGCAGCGTAGGGGGACTAGTAGTGTACAATGAGCAGTTCTTC. The complete variable domain, with remaining parts taken from reference TRBV9 and TRBJ2-1, reads DSGVTQTPKHLITATGQRVTLRCSPRSGDLSVYWYQQSLDQGLQFLIQYYNGEERAKGNILERFSAQQFPDLHSELNLSSLELGDSALYFCASSVGGLVVYNEQFFGPGTRLTVL.

This clone was recorded a few times. V usage is TRBV11-2 and J usage is TRBJ2-3; D unresolved. CDR3 length equals 13 residues. Trimming took 8 bases from V and 0 from J, leaving 9 bases between them. Germline V lookup: CDR1 SGHAT, CDR2 FQNNGV. The DNA of the CDR3 is TGTGCCAGCGCGGCCCCTAGCACAGATACGCAGTATTTT. It is translated as CASAAPSTDTQYF.

The chain couples TRBV19 to TRBJ1-2; D not resolved. Trimming removed 5 bases at V and 0 bases at J, with 10 bases between. This CDR3 has 14 amino acids. From germline, CDR1 is LNHDA and CDR2 SQIVND (reference sequence). CDR3 DNA: TGTGCCAGTAGTGTACTCCAAACTAACTATGGCTACACCTTC. Encoded protein: CASSVLQTNYGYTF. Supplemented by reference TRBV19 and TRBJ1-2, the full variable domain reads DGGITQSPKYLFRKEGQNVTLSCEQNLNHDAMYWYRQDPGQGLRLIYYSQIVNDFQKGDIAEGYSVSREKKESFPLTVTSAQKNPTAFYLCASSVLQTNYGYTFGSGTRLTVV.

The rearrangement uses TRBV10-3 and TRBJ2-5; 8 bases fit TRBD1. The CDR3 contains 16 residues. Germline CDR1 ENHRY, CDR2 SYGVKD. J gave up 1 base and V 0 bases, and 4 bases lay outside the gene matches. The CDR3 protein is CAISESGTGGQETQYF. The CDR3 DNA follows: TGTGCCATCAGTGAGTCCGGTACAGGGGGCCAAGAGACCCAGTACTTC.

This clone was seen more than once but under ten times. The chain is built from TRBV5-1 and TRBJ2-5; tentatively, D is TRBD1 or TRBD2 (6 bases each). The germline gives CDR1 SGHRS, CDR2 YFSETQ. V was clipped by 7 bases and J by 5 bases, with 18 bases between them. This CDR3 contains 14 residues. Here the CDR3 DNA reads TGCGCCAGCGCGCAACAGGGCGGGGTGGAGACCCAGTACTTC. Its protein product is CASAQQGGVETQYF.

This clone was detected only a few times. The sample contains more than one DNA sequence encoding this CDR3. V is TRBV29-1 and J is TRBJ2-7; D may be TRBD1 (6 bases). Germline assignment: CDR1 SQVTM and CDR2 ANQGSEA. This CDR3 is 12 amino acids long. Between the trimmed V and J ends, which lost 7 bases and 2 bases, there was a span of 12 bases. The DNA for the CDR3 is TGCAGCGCCCGGGACACCGCCTACGAGCAGTACTTC. Encoded protein: CSARDTAYEQYF.

This clone was picked up a small number of times. The chain recombines TRBV5-1 with TRBJ2-1; 8 nucleotides agree with TRBD2. J was trimmed by 1 base and V by 2 bases; bases with no gene match: 2. There are 15 residues in the CDR3. Germline V gives CDR1 SGHRS, CDR2 YFSETQ. CDR3 bases: TGCGCCAGCAGCTTAGCGGGAGAATCCTACAATGAGCAGTTCTTC. Amino acids: CASSLAGESYNEQFF.

Turning to this clone: The junction and the germline gene differ at one end; a read error may be behind it. This rearrangement joins TRBV7-7 to TRBJ2-2; possibly TRBD1 for D (6 bases). The CDR3 is 17 amino acids. Germline CDR1 SSHAT, CDR2 FNYEAQ (reference sequence). CDR3 bases: TGTGCTAGCAGCTTAACCCAGGACAGAGCCAACACCGGGGAGCTGTTTTTT. Its protein is CASSLTQDRANTGELFF.

This chain links TRBV5-1 with TRBJ2-1, with a tentative D call TRBD2 (6 bases). The ends were cut back, 1 base at V and 12 bases at J, with 17 bases in the middle. This CDR3 region has 14 residues. Germline lookup yields CDR1 SGHRS and CDR2 YFSETQ. The CDR3 spells CASSLNLGEAVQFF. The CDR3 DNA reads as TGCGCCAGCAGCTTGAACCTCGGGGAGGCCGTGCAGTTCTTC. Together with reference TRBV5-1 and TRBJ2-1, the CDR3 gives the full variable domain: KAGVTQTPRYLIKTRGQQVTLSCSPISGHRSVSWYQQTPGQGLQFLFEYFSETQRNKGNFPGRFSGRQFSNSRSEMNVSTLELGDSALYLCASSLNLGEAVQFFGPGTRLTVL.

This clone occurred a few times. The gene calls are TRBV7-2 and TRBJ2-1; D remains ambiguous. Looked up from germline, CDR1 is SGHTA and CDR2 is FQGNSA. CDR3 length: 14 amino acids. V was clipped by 2 bases and J by 3 bases, with 8 bases between them. CDR3 sequence (DNA): TGTGCCAGCAGCTTAATGGCCGGCTACAATGAGCAGTTCTTC. This translates into CASSLMAGYNEQFF.

This clone appeared a few times. The V gene is TRBV7-2, the J gene TRBJ2-2, with 8 bases that match TRBD1. J gave up 15 bases and V 4 bases, and 13 bases lay outside the gene matches. Germline CDR1 SGHTA, CDR2 FQGNSA. The CDR3 has 14 residues. DNA for the CDR3: TGTGCCAGCAGCTCGGGGACAGGAGGGACTGGGTTGTTTTTT. Translating gives CASSSGTGGTGLFF.

The chain's CDR3 is CASSLALGTVYNEQFF. The CDR3 DNA follows: TGCGCCAGCAGCTTGGCCCTAGGGACAGTCTACAATGAGCAGTTCTTC. The V gene is TRBV5-1, the J gene TRBJ2-1; 7 nucleotides align to TRBD1. Germline loops: CDR1 SGHRS, CDR2 YFSETQ. With 0 bases clipped from V and 3 bases from J, the junction kept 6 bases outside the gene matches. The CDR3 spans 16 residues.

In DNA form, the CDR3 reads TGCAGTGCTAGCGGTGACAATGAGCAGTTCTTC. This translates into CSASGDNEQFF. The V call is TRBV20-1, the J call TRBJ2-1, with D unresolved. CDR3 length: 11 residues. Trimming left V 3 bases short and J 5 bases short, with 5 bases between. CDR1 and CDR2 from the germline V gene are DFQATT and SNEGSKA (reference sequence).

Only a few counts were recorded for this clone. The J gene is TRBJ1-1, the V gene TRBV4-1; D is undetermined. The germline V gene encodes CDR1 MGHRA and CDR2 YSYEKL. The ends were cut back, 1 base at V and 1 base at J, with 4 bases in the middle. This CDR3 has 13 residues. The chain's CDR3 is CASSQVRNTEAFF. The CDR3 DNA reads TGCGCCAGCAGCCAAGTCAGGAACACTGAAGCTTTCTTT.

This clone came up a few times. The genes are TRBV18 and TRBJ2-1; tentative D call: TRBD2 (5 bases). Germline V gene sequence: CDR1 KGHSH, CDR2 LQKENI. The V gene lost 0 bases and the J gene lost 4 bases, with 16 bases spanning the gap. The CDR3 consists of 17 residues. Written as DNA, the CDR3 is TGTGCCAGCTCACCACCGGGTCTAGCACCTCTGTACAATGAGCAGTTCTTC. It translates to CASSPPGLAPLYNEQFF.

This clone was counted a few times. The J gene is TRBJ2-7, the V gene TRBV5-8, with 9 nucleotides matching TRBD2. V was clipped by 6 bases and J by 4 bases; unmatched bases: 11. The CDR3 runs to 15 residues. The germline gives CDR1 SGHTS, CDR2 YDEGEE. The CDR3, as DNA: TGTGCCAGCACAAAAGATAGCGGGAGCCGGTACGAGCAGTACTTC. Translation: CASTKDSGSRYEQYF.

This sequence joins TRBV7-9 and TRBJ2-2; no definite D call. The germline V gene encodes CDR1 SEHNR and CDR2 FQNEAQ (reference sequence). CDR3 size: 15 residues. Trimming removed 5 bases at V and 0 bases at J, with 10 bases between. This CDR3 is CASSARRANTGELFF. In nucleotides, the CDR3 is TGTGCCAGCAGCGCTAGGCGAGCGAACACCGGGGAGCTGTTTTTT. Using reference TRBV7-9 and TRBJ2-2 for the parts outside the CDR3, the full variable domain is DTGVSQNPRHKITKRGQNVTFRCDPISEHNRLYWYRQTLGQGPEFLTYFQNEAQLEKSRLLSDRFSAERPKGSFSTLEIQRTEQGDSAMYLCASSARRANTGELFFGEGSRLTVL.

V is TRBV6-4 and J is TRBJ1-2, with a tentative D call TRBD1 (6 bases). V lost 4 bases to trimming and J lost 4 bases, with 10 bases between them. Germline lookup yields CDR1 MRHNA and CDR2 SNTAGT. The CDR3 sequence is 13 residues long. The CDR3 protein is CASSVTGTYGYTF. DNA of the CDR3: TGTGCCAGCAGTGTAACAGGGACCTATGGCTACACCTTC.

This rearrangement joins TRBV9 to TRBJ1-1; D remains unclear. The CDR3 spans 14 residues. Germline loops: CDR1 SGDLS, CDR2 YYNGEE. V was pared by 0 bases and J by 3 bases, with 9 bases between. The CDR3 loop reads CASSVVVVDTEAFF. CDR3 sequence (DNA): TGTGCCAGCAGCGTAGTAGTGGTGGACACTGAAGCTTTCTTT.

In the case of this clone: Other nucleotide sequences from this sample produce the same CDR3. This rearrangement joins TRBV29-1 to TRBJ1-1; 7 positions match TRBD1. The J segment lost 2 bases and the V segment lost 4 bases, leaving 13 bases of the junction unmatched. Germline V lookup: CDR1 SQVTM, CDR2 ANQGSEA. The CDR3 loop spans 16 amino acids. CDR3 in amino acids: CSVATDRYRGNTEAFF. The CDR3, as DNA: TGCAGCGTTGCAACCGACCGTTACAGGGGTAACACTGAAGCTTTCTTT.